The rows below give T cell receptor beta chains drawn from one sample of a study of blood T cell repertoires in COVID-19. Data came from immunoSEQ multiplex PCR; TCRdb stores just in-frame clones and leaves some out. In the table there are roughly 150,000 clones, around 91% of which are singletons. Sequencing input: peripheral blood. These receptors were collected from a woman aged 40 to 50 with acute or convalescent COVID-19. Each CDR3 is given with its conserved first and last residue. Size is omitted from some rows. Given values are once, few, many or a class for expanded clones.

abundance | v_gene | CDR3aa
- | TRBV30 | CAWSVRFPLSYNEQFF
- | TRBV6-5 | CASSSGQNQPQHF
- | TRBV19 | CASSMKWQGDYGYTF
- | TRBV3-1/TRBV3-2 | CASSARGGGYTGELFF
- | TRBV6-5 | CASSSPAPHYGYTF
- | TRBV27 | CASSPTTLAGLNTEAFF
- | TRBV9 | CASSVVDTEAFF
once | TRBV19 | CASSILGAANTGELFF
- | TRBV2 | CASSMTGGYNEQFF
once | TRBV9 | CASSVTGTGSGNEKLFF
- | TRBV3-1/TRBV3-2 | CASSLQGYQPQHF
- | TRBV7-3 | CASSTGGHSYEQYF
once | TRBV19 | CASSMEHNGKFSYNEQFF
once | TRBV7-2 | CASRPTSKTYEQYF
- | TRBV5-1 | CASSLQGNYGYTF
- | TRBV30 | CAWGQGTSNQPQHF
few | TRBV4-1 | CASSLSAGGEGAFF
- | TRBV7-6 | CASSQSSGGSSYNEQFF
once | TRBV5-6 | CASSITRGEQYF
- | TRBV19 | CASGTGTGGWNTGELFF
- | TRBV6-2/TRBV6-3 | CASSSPGGGAFF
- | TRBV9 | CASSETGGSYEQYF
- | TRBV15 | CATSTLNSREPLFGSGQYF